This T cell receptor beta chain was sequenced in a study of identical twins. A universal primer site was created by template switching, with the cDNA bearing unique molecular identifiers. TCRdb fed the 5' RACE reads into MiXCR, producing one record per CDR3 protein. This table has around 1.7 million distinct CDR3 sequences, about 30% appearing once. This clonotype was obtained from a newborn girl in good health. The sample comprised cord blood.

The CDR3 region is CASSSLRGTTGELFF. The CDR3 region has the DNA TGTGCCAGCAGCTCACTGCGGGGGACCACCGGGGAGCTGTTTTTT. This chain connects TRBV11-2 to TRBJ2-2, with 7 bases aligning to TRBD2. The V gene end was trimmed by 4 bases and the J gene end by 4 bases; junction bases not matched to a gene: 6. CDR3 length equals 15 residues. Germline values: CDR1 SGHAT, CDR2 FQNNGV.